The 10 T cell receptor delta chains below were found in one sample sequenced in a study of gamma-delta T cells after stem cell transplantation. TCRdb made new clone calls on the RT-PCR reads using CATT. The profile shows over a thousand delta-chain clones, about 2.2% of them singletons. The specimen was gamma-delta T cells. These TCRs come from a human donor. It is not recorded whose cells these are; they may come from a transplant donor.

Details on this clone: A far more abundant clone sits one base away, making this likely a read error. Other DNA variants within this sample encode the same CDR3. The CDR3, as DNA: TGTGCCTGTGACACCGCAACCGGGGGATACGCGACCTGGGACACCCGACAGATGTTTTTC. It specifies CACDTATGGYATWDTRQMFF. The chain is built from TRDV2 and TRDJ3, with 10 bases fitting TRDD3. Germline CDR1 GEAIGNYY, CDR2 EKD. V lost 0 bases, J lost 2 bases, and 9 bases stayed unmatched. The CDR3 consists of 20 residues.

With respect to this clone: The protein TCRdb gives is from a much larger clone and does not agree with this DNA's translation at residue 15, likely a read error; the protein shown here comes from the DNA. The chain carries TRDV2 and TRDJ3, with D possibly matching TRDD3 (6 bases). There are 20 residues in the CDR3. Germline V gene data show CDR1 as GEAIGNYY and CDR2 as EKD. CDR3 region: CACDRTSGGLSSWDIRQMFF. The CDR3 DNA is TGTGCCTGTGACCGAACTTCCGGGGGACTGAGCTCCTGGGACATCCGACAGATGTTTTTC.

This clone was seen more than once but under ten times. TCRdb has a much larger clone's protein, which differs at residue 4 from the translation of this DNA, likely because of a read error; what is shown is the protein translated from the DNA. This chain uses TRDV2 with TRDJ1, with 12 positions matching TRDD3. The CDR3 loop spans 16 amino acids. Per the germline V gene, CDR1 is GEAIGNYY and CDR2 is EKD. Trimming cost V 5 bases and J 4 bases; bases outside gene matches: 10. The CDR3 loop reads CACGTLGDTNIDKLIF. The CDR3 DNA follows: TGTGCCTGTGGCACTCTGGGGGATACGAACATCGATAAACTCATCTTT.

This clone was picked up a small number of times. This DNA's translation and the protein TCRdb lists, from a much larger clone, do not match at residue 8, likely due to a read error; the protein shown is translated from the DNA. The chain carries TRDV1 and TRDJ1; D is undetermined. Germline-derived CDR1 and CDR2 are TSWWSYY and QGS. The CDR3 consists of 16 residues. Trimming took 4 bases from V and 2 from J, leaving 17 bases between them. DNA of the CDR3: TGTGCTCTTGGGGTCCTTTTCGCACCCCTTACCGATAAACTCATCTTT. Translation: CALGVLFAPLTDKLIF.

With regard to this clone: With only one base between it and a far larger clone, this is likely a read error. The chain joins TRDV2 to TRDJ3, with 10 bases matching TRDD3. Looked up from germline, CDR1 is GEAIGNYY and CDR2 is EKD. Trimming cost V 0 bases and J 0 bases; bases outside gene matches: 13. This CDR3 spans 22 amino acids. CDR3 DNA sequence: TGTGCCTGTGACACCTGGTCCCCGGGGGATACGCGAAGCTCCTGGGACACCCGACAGATGTTTTTC. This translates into CACDTWSPGDTRSSWDTRQMFF.

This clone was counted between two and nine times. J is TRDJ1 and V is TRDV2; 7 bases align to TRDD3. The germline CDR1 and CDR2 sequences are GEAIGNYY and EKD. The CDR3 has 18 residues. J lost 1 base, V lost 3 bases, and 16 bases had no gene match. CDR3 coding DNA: TGTGCCTGTGACCCGTTACGGGGGGATCAAGGGACCACCGATAAACTCATCTTT. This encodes CACDPLRGDQGTTDKLIF.

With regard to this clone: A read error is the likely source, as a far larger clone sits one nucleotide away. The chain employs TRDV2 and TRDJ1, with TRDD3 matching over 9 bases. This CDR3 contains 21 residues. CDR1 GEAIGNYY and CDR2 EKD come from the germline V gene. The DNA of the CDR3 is TGTGCCTGTGACACCGTCATCCTGGGGGATCTATCGCTTCGCTACACCGATAGACTCATCTTT. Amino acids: CACDTVILGDLSLRYTDRLIF.

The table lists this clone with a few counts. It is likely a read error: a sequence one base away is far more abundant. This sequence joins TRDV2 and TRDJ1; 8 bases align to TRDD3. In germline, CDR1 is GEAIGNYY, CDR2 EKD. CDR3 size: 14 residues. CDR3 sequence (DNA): TGTGCCCGTGACCCGTTACGGGGGGATAAAAAACTCATCTTT. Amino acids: CARDPLRGDKKLIF.

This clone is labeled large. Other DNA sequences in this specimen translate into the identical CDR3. The CDR3 DNA follows: TGTGCCTGTGACCCCGTGGTGGGGGATTCCCTGTACACCGATAAACTCATCTTT. The encoded protein is CACDPVVGDSLYTDKLIF. J is TRDJ1 and V is TRDV2; 8 bases are a match to TRDD3. In germline, CDR1 is GEAIGNYY, CDR2 EKD. This CDR3 is 18 amino acids long. The trim removed 3 bases at V and 0 bases at J, leaving 14 bases unmatched.

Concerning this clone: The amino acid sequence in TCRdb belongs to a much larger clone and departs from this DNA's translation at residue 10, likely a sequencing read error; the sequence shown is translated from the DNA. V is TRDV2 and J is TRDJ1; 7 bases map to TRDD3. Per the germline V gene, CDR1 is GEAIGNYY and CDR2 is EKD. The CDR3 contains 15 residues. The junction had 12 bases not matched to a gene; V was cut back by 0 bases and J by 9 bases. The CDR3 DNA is TGTGCCTGTGACACCTTGGGGACCCTAACTGGGGAACTCATCTTT. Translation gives CACDTLGTLTGELIF.